This TCR beta chain appears in the sequencing data of a study of technical replicates of blood from a few donors. The CDR3 runs to 14 residues. Between the trimmed V and J ends, which lost 1 base and 9 bases, there was a span of 15 bases. Germline CDR1 reads SGHTA; CDR2 reads FQGNSA. Assay used: immunoSEQ multiplex PCR; TCRdb lists only in-frame clones, some missing. The data contain under 85,000 clones, approximately 96% of them singletons. The sequenced sample was T cells isolated from PBMCs. The genes are TRBV7-2 and TRBJ1-2, with a tentative D call TRBD1 (6 bases). This TCR was sampled from a human donor in good health. The CDR3 loop is CASSLVGGAGSYTF. CDR3 DNA sequence: TGTGCCAGCAGCTTAGTAGGGGGAGCTGGAAGCTACACCTTC.